These T cell receptor beta chains were read from a single sample in a study of blood T cells in healthy people across ages. TCRdb reprocessed the 5' RACE reads via MiXCR and lists one record per CDR3 protein. The sample holds 1.2 million to 1.5 million distinct CDR3 sequences, around 59% seen once. The sample comprised blood. Receptor source: a man younger than 30 in good health. Each CDR3 is given with its conserved first and last residue. A D gene is named only where the DNA matches it firmly. The size of a clone is reported for some rows only, either as once, few or many, or as a class for expanded clones.

d_gene: .; j_gene: TRBJ1-2; abundance: .; v_gene: TRBV25-1; CDR3aa: CASMGDGYTF; CDR3nt: TGTGCCAGCATGGGCGATGGCTACACCTTC
d_gene: TRBD2; j_gene: TRBJ2-5; abundance: .; v_gene: TRBV20-1; CDR3aa: CSASPCLAEETQYF; CDR3nt: TGCAGTGCTAGCCCTTGTCTAGCGGAAGAGACCCAGTACTTC
d_gene: .; j_gene: TRBJ2-3; abundance: .; v_gene: TRBV4-2; CDR3aa: CASSQGRSSGTQYF; CDR3nt: TGTGCCAGCAGCCAAGGGCGATCGTCGGGTACGCAGTATTTT
d_gene: TRBD2; j_gene: TRBJ2-1; abundance: few; v_gene: TRBV29-1; CDR3aa: CSVIGLADEQFF; CDR3nt: TGCAGCGTGATAGGACTAGCGGATGAGCAGTTCTTC
d_gene: .; j_gene: TRBJ1-2; abundance: .; v_gene: TRBV7-2; CDR3aa: CASSSESQDKGKGYTF; CDR3nt: TGTGCCAGCAGCTCAGAATCACAGGATAAAGGGAAAGGCTACACCTTC
d_gene: .; j_gene: TRBJ2-7; abundance: .; v_gene: TRBV7-9; CDR3aa: CASVGTSPPYEQYF; CDR3nt: TGTGCCAGCGTGGGGACTTCTCCTCCCTACGAGCAGTACTTC
d_gene: .; j_gene: TRBJ2-1; abundance: once; v_gene: TRBV20-1; CDR3aa: CSATGTTISDEQFF; CDR3nt: TGCAGTGCTACCGGGACCACCATCAGTGATGAGCAGTTCTTC
d_gene: .; j_gene: TRBJ2-5; abundance: .; v_gene: TRBV15; CDR3aa: CATGRGSRMYQETQYF; CDR3nt: TGTGCCACCGGCAGAGGATCTAGAATGTACCAAGAGACCCAGTACTTC
d_gene: TRBD2; j_gene: TRBJ2-1; abundance: .; v_gene: TRBV5-1; CDR3aa: CASGLAGGPNSNEQFF; CDR3nt: TGCGCCAGCGGACTAGCGGGGGGGCCGAACTCAAATGAGCAGTTCTTC
d_gene: TRBD2; j_gene: TRBJ2-3; abundance: few; v_gene: TRBV10-3; CDR3aa: CAISKLAEDTDTQYF; CDR3nt: TGTGCCATCAGTAAACTAGCGGAAGACACAGATACGCAGTATTTT
d_gene: .; j_gene: TRBJ2-1; abundance: .; v_gene: TRBV3-1; CDR3aa: CASSQDHPWSSYNEQFF; CDR3nt: TGTGCCAGCAGCCAAGATCATCCGTGGAGCTCCTACAATGAGCAGTTCTTC
d_gene: TRBD2; j_gene: TRBJ2-7; abundance: .; v_gene: TRBV30; CDR3aa: CARDGASGTYEQYF; CDR3nt: TGTGCCAGAGACGGAGCTAGCGGGACCTACGAGCAGTACTTC
d_gene: .; j_gene: TRBJ1-1; abundance: .; v_gene: TRBV9; CDR3aa: CASSVPRHHAAPNTEAFF; CDR3nt: TGTGCCAGCAGCGTACCCCGACACCACGCTGCTCCTAACACTGAAGCTTTCTTT
d_gene: TRBD2; j_gene: TRBJ2-7; abundance: few; v_gene: TRBV7-2; CDR3aa: CASSLRTSLHEQYF; CDR3nt: TGTGCCAGCAGCTTAAGGACTAGTTTACACGAGCAGTACTTC
d_gene: TRBD1; j_gene: TRBJ1-4; abundance: few; v_gene: TRBV12-3/TRBV12-4; CDR3aa: CASSPGTGVTNEKLFF; CDR3nt: TGTGCCAGCAGTCCCGGGACAGGGGTAACTAATGAAAAACTGTTTTTT
d_gene: .; j_gene: TRBJ1-6; abundance: few; v_gene: TRBV9; CDR3aa: CASSARNSPLHF; CDR3nt: TGTGCCAGCAGCGCCAGGAATTCACCCCTCCACTTT
d_gene: .; j_gene: TRBJ2-1; abundance: .; v_gene: TRBV5-1; CDR3aa: CASSWIALENEQFF; CDR3nt: TGCGCCAGCAGCTGGATAGCGCTTGAAAATGAGCAGTTCTTC